Below, one T cell receptor (beta chain) is given with its context. With roughly 0.5 ug total RNA as template and a constant-region primer, TCR beta cDNA was made. Researchers made the TCR beta libraries by running three nested multiplex PCR rounds with slightly modified ARM-PCR. TRBV1-TRBV30 forward and Cbeta reverse primers drove the first two roughly 10-cycle rounds. One entry per CDR3 protein results from TCRdb running MiXCR on the multiplex PCR reads. The table has around 330,000 distinct CDR3 sequences, 50% to 75% seen once. The data were taken from a study of tumor-infiltrating lymphocytes in primary liver carcinoma. Unsorted whole blood supplied the blood RNA, and germline DNA was isolated too. Patients were treatment-naive with chronic HBV infection. CDR1 is MNHEY, CDR2 SVGEGT, per germline. V dropped 5 bases and J dropped 7 bases, with 15 bases sitting between them. The CDR3 runs 14 residues.

V usage is TRBV6-2 or TRBV6-3 and J usage is TRBJ2-1, with D possibly TRBD2 on 6 matching bases. The TCR sequence derives from a woman aged 25 to 39 with primary liver carcinoma and hepatitis B virus infection. Sequenced: peripheral blood. The chain's CDR3 is CASSPARGTNEQFF. The DNA of the CDR3 is TGTGCCAGCAGTCCCGCGAGAGGGACTAATGAGCAGTTCTTC.